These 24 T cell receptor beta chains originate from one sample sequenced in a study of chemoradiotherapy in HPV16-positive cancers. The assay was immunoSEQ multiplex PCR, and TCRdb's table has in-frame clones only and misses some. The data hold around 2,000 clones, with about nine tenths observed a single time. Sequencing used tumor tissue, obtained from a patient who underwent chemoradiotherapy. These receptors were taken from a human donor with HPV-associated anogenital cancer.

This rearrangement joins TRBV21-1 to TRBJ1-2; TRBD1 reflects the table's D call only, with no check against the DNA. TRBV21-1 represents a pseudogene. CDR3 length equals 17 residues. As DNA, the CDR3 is TGTGCCAGCAGCAAAAGATATCATGGGCAGGCGTCAAATGGCTACACCTTC. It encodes CASSKRYHGQASNGYTF.

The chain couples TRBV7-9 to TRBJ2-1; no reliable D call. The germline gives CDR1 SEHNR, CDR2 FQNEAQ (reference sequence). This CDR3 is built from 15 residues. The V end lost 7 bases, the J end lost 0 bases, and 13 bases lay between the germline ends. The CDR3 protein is CASIGSLSSYNEQFF. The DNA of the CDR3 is TGTGCCAGCATCGGGTCCCTTAGCTCCTACAATGAGCAGTTCTTC.

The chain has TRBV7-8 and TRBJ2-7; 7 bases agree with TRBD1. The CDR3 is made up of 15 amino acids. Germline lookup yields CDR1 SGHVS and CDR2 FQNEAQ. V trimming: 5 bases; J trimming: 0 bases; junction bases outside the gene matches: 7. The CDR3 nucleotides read TGTGCCAGCAGCCACCGGGACAGAACCTCCTACGAGCAGTACTTC. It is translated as CASSHRDRTSYEQYF.

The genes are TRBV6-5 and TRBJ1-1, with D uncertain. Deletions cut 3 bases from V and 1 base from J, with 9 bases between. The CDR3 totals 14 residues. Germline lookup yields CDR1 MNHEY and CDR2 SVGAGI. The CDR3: CASSYRNANTEAFF. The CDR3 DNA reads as TGTGCCAGCAGTTATAGGAATGCGAACACTGAAGCTTTCTTT.

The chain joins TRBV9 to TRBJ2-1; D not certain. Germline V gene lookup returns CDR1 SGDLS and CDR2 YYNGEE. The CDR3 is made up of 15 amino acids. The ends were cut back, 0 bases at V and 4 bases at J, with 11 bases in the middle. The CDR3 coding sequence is TGTGCCAGCAGCGTAGACCATGGCCTGTACAATGAGCAGTTCTTC. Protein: CASSVDHGLYNEQFF.

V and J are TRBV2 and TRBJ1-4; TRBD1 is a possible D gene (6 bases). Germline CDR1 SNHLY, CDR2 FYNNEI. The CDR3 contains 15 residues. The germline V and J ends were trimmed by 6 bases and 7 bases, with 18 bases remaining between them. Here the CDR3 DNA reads TGTGCCAGCAGACGCGATGGGGGGCTCAGTGAAAAACTGTTTTTT. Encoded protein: CASRRDGGLSEKLFF.

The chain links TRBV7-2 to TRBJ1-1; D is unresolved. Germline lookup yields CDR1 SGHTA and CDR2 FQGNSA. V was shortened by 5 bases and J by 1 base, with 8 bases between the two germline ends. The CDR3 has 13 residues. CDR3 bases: TGTGCCAGCAGCCCCGGGCCGAACACTGAAGCTTTCTTT. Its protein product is CASSPGPNTEAFF.

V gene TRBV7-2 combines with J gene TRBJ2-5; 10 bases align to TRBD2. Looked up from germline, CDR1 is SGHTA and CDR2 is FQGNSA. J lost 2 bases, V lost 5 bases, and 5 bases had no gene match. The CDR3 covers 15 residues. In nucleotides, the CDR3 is TGTGCCAGCAGCGCTAGCGGGAGAACACAAGAGACCCAGTACTTC. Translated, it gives CASSASGRTQETQYF. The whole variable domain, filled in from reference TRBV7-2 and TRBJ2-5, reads GAGVSQSPSNKVTEKGKDVELRCDPISGHTALYWYRQSLGQGLEFLIYFQGNSAPDKSGLPSDRFSAERTGGSVSTLTIQRTQQEDSAVYLCASSASGRTQETQYFGPGTRLLVL.

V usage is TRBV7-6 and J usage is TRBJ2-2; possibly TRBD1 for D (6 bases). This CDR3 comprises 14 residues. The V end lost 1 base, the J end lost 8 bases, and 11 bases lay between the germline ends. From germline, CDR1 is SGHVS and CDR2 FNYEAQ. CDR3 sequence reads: CASSLDRVAGELFF. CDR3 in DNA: TGTGCCAGCAGCTTAGACAGGGTCGCGGGGGAGCTGTTTTTT. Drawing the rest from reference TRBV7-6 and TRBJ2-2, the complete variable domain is GAGVSQSPRYKVTKRGQDVALRCDPISGHVSLYWYRQALGQGPEFLTYFNYEAQQDKSGLPNDRFSAERPEGSISTLTIQRTEQRDSAMYRCASSLDRVAGELFFGEGSRLTVL.

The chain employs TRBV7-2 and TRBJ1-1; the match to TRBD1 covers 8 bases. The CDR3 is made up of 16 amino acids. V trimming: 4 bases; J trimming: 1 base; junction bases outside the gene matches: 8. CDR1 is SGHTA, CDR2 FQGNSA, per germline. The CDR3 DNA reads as TGTGCCAGCAGCTCAAGGACAGGGAGTGGGAACACTGAAGCTTTCTTT. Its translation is CASSSRTGSGNTEAFF. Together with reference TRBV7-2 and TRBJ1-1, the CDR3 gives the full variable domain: GAGVSQSPSNKVTEKGKDVELRCDPISGHTALYWYRQSLGQGLEFLIYFQGNSAPDKSGLPSDRFSAERTGGSVSTLTIQRTQQEDSAVYLCASSSRTGSGNTEAFFGQGTRLTVV.

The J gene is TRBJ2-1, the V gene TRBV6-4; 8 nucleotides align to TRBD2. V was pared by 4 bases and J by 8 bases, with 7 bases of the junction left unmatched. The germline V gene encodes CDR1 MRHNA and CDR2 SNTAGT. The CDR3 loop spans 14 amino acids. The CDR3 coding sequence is TGTGCCAGCAGTGGAAGCGGGAGTGGCGATGAGCAGTTCTTC. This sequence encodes CASSGSGSGDEQFF.

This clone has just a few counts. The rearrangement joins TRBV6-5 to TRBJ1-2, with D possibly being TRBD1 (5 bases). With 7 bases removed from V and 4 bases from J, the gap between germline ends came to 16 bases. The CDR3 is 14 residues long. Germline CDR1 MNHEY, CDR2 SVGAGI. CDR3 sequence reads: CASMRGEGFYGYTF. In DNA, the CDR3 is TGTGCCAGCATGAGGGGAGAGGGGTTCTATGGCTACACCTTC.

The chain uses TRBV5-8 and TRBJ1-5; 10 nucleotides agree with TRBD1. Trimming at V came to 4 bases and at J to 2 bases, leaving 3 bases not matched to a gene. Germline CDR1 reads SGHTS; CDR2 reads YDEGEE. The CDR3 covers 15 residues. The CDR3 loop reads CASSTGQGGNQPQHF. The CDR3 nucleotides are TGTGCCAGCAGCACCGGACAGGGGGGCAATCAGCCCCAGCATTTT.

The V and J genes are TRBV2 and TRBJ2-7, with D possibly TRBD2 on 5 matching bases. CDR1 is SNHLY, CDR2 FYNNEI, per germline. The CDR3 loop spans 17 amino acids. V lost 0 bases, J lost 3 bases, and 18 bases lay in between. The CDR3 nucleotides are TGTGCCAGCAGTGAAGCGCCACCGAGGACTGCCGACTACGAGCAGTACGTC. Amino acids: CASSEAPPRTADYEQYV.

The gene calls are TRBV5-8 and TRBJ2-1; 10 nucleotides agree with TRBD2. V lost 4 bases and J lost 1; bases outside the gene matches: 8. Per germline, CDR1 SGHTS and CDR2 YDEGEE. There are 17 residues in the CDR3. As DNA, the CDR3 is TGTGCCAGCAGCATAACAACGACTAGCGGGTCCTACAATGAGCAGTTCTTC. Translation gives CASSITTTSGSYNEQFF.

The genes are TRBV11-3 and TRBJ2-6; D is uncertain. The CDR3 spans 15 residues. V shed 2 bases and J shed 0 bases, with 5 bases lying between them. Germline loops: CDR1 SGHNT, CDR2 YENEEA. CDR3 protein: CASSLRSSGANVLTF. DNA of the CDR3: TGTGCCAGCAGCTTACGGAGCTCTGGGGCCAACGTCCTGACTTTC.

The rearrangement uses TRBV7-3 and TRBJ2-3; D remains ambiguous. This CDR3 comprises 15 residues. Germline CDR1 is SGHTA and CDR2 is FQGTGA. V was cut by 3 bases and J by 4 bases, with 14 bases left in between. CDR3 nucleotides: TGTGCCAGCAGCTTGGGAATGGGCCATGCAGATACGCAGTATTTT. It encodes CASSLGMGHADTQYF.

The CDR3 nucleotides are TGTGCCAGCAGATTAACTCCTCAGCGGGACTACGAGCAGTACGTC. Protein sequence: CASRLTPQRDYEQYV. The chain carries TRBV27 and TRBJ2-7, with 7 nucleotides matching TRBD2. The germline CDR1 and CDR2 sequences are MNHEY and SMNVEV (reference sequence). V lost 6 bases and J lost 3; bases outside the gene matches: 11. CDR3 size: 15 residues.

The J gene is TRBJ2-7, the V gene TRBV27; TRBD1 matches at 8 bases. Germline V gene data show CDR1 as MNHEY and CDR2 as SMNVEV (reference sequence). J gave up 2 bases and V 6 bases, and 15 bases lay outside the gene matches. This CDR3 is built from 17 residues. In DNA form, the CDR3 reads TGTGCCAGCAGCCCCTCGAGCCGGGACAGGATGACCTACGAGCAGTACTTC. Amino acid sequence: CASSPSSRDRMTYEQYF.

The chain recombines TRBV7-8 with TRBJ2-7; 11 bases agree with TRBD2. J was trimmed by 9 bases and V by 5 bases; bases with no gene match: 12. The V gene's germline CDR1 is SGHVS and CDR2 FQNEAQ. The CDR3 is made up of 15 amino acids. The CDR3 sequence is CASSGRTSGFAAQYF. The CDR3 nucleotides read TGTGCCAGCAGCGGCCGGACTAGCGGGTTTGCTGCGCAGTACTTC.

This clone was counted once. This CDR3 reads CSVDVQGKNIQYF. The CDR3 coding sequence is TGCAGCGTTGATGTACAGGGGAAAAACATTCAGTACTTC. The chain has TRBV29-1 and TRBJ2-4; 7 positions match TRBD1. Looked up from germline, CDR1 is SQVTM and CDR2 is ANQGSEA. J lost 4 bases, V lost 3 bases, and 3 bases had no gene match. The CDR3 sequence is 13 residues long.

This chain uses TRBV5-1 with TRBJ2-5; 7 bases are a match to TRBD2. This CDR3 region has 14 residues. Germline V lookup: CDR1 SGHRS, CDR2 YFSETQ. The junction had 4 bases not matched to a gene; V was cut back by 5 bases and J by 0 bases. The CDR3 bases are TGCGCCAGCAGTAACGGGGGGAACCAAGAGACCCAGTACTTC. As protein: CASSNGGNQETQYF. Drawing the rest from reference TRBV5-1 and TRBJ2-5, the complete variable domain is KAGVTQTPRYLIKTRGQQVTLSCSPISGHRSVSWYQQTPGQGLQFLFEYFSETQRNKGNFPGRFSGRQFSNSRSEMNVSTLELGDSALYLCASSNGGNQETQYFGPGTRLLVL.

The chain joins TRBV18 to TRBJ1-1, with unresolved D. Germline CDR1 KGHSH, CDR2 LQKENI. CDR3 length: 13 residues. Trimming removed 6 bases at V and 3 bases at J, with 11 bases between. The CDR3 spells CASSADGYTEAFF. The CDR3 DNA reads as TGTGCCAGCTCCGCGGACGGATACACTGAAGCTTTCTTT.

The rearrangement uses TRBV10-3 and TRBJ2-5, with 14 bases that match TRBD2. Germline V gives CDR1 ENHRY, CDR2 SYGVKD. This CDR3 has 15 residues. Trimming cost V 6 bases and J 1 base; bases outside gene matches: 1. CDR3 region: CAISGTSGGQETQYF. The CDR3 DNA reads TGTGCCATCAGCGGGACTAGCGGGGGCCAAGAGACCCAGTACTTC.